Following are 27 T cell receptor beta chains from one sample sequenced in a study of blood T cell repertoires in COVID-19. TCRdb keeps only in-frame clones here, not all; method: immunoSEQ multiplex PCR. The sample consists of 200,000 or so clones, approximately 80% of them appearing once. Sequencing was performed on PBMCs or T cells enriched from blood (not recorded which). These receptors originate from a woman in her forties with acute COVID-19.

The rearrangement links TRBV15 to TRBJ2-7, with 7 bases aligning to TRBD1. V shed 5 bases and J 6 bases; nucleotides not matched to a gene: 13. Germline CDR1 reads LNHNV; CDR2 reads YYDKDF (reference sequence). The CDR3 length is 15 residues. In DNA form, the CDR3 reads TGTGCCACCAGCGAAGGGGGCTCGAACCGCCGCGAGCAGTACTTC. It encodes CATSEGGSNRREQYF.

The CDR3 reads CASSYSGGTIYF. CDR3 DNA: TGTGCCAGCAGCTACTCGGGTGGCACCATATATTTT. This chain joins TRBV11-2 and TRBJ1-3; no clear D. This CDR3 region has 12 residues. Germline CDR1 and CDR2: SGHAT and FQNNGV. Trimming cost V 4 bases and J 9 bases, with 10 bases left between them. Full variable domain (outside the CDR3, taken from reference TRBV11-2 and TRBJ1-3): EAGVAQSPRYKIIEKRQSVAFWCNPISGHATLYWYQQILGQGPKLLIQFQNNGVVDDSQLPKDRFSAERLKGVDSTLKIQPAKLEDSAVYLCASSYSGGTIYFGEGSWLTVV.

The rearrangement links TRBV11-3 to TRBJ2-2; D might be TRBD1 (5 bases). The V gene's germline CDR1 is SGHNT and CDR2 YENEEA. The CDR3 extends over 15 amino acids. Trimming shortened V by 1 base and J by 4 bases, and 10 bases separated the two germline ends. CDR3 protein: CASSLGQGATGELFF. CDR3 sequence (DNA): TGTGCCAGCAGCTTAGGCCAGGGCGCCACCGGGGAGCTGTTTTTT.

DNA for the CDR3: TGCGCCAGCAGCTTGGGGGAGTCGGTAGGGGAGACCCAGTACTTC. It codes for CASSLGESVGETQYF. The genes are TRBV5-1 and TRBJ2-5; a possible D gene is TRBD2 (5 bases). In germline, CDR1 is SGHRS, CDR2 YFSETQ. This CDR3 spans 15 amino acids. V was clipped by 0 bases and J by 5 bases, with 14 bases between them.

The chain uses TRBV6-5 and TRBJ1-1; D uncertain. Trimming cost V 0 bases and J 4 bases, with 9 bases left between them. The CDR3 extends over 14 amino acids. Germline-derived CDR1 and CDR2 are MNHEY and SVGAGI. The CDR3: CASSYSDAGTEAFF. The CDR3 DNA follows: TGTGCCAGCAGTTACTCCGATGCGGGCACTGAAGCTTTCTTT.

The V call is TRBV7-2, the J call TRBJ2-1, with a tentative D call TRBD2 (5 bases). This CDR3 region has 16 residues. The germline CDR1 and CDR2 sequences are SGHTA and FQGNSA. Trimming took off 0 bases at V and 0 bases at J, with 9 bases between the two ends. The CDR3 sequence: CASSLAPGSSYNEQFF. The CDR3 bases are TGTGCCAGCAGCTTAGCCCCTGGGAGCTCCTACAATGAGCAGTTCTTC.

J is TRBJ2-3 and V is TRBV6-5, with TRBD2 matching 8 bases. Germline values: CDR1 MNHEY, CDR2 SVGAGI. This CDR3 contains 14 residues. The trim removed 6 bases at V and 0 bases at J, leaving 2 bases unmatched. CDR3 DNA sequence: TGTGCCAGCAGCCCGGGGGGGAGCACAGATACGCAGTATTTT. Translated, it gives CASSPGGSTDTQYF.

V is TRBV19 and J is TRBJ1-1; 10 bases fit TRBD1. The CDR3 totals 14 residues. From germline, CDR1 is LNHDA and CDR2 SQIVND (reference sequence). Losses at the gene ends were 6 bases for V and 2 bases for J; bases not matched to a gene: 3. The CDR3 region is CASRGQGINTEAFF. CDR3 nucleotide sequence: TGTGCCAGTAGGGGACAGGGGATAAACACTGAAGCTTTCTTT.

J is TRBJ1-1 and V is TRBV11-3; no clear D gene. V dropped 5 bases and J dropped 4 bases, with 14 bases sitting between them. Germline V gene sequence: CDR1 SGHNT, CDR2 YENEEA. The CDR3 has 14 residues. The CDR3 DNA is TGTGCCAGCAGCCCGAGGCGGGGTAGCACTGAAGCTTTCTTT. As protein: CASSPRRGSTEAFF.

The rearrangement links TRBV3-1 (or the pseudogene TRBV3-2) to TRBJ2-3; D gene unclear. The CDR3 is made up of 15 amino acids. The V gene lost 1 base and the J gene lost 0 bases, with 8 bases spanning the gap. Looked up from germline, CDR1 is LGHDT and CDR2 is YNNKEL (reference sequence). The CDR3 DNA is TGTGCCAGCAGCCAAGCGGGTACGAGCACAGATACGCAGTATTTT. Residues: CASSQAGTSTDTQYF.

The chain is built from TRBV6-5 and TRBJ2-4; a possible D gene is TRBD2 (5 bases). The CDR3 covers 14 residues. The germline V gene encodes CDR1 MNHEY and CDR2 SVGAGI. Trimming stripped 2 bases from V and 2 bases from J, with 7 bases between. The CDR3 sequence is CASSYSGTKNIQYF. CDR3 coding DNA: TGTGCCAGCAGTTACAGCGGCACCAAAAACATTCAGTACTTC.

The chain is built from TRBV10-3 and TRBJ1-2; the D gene is possibly TRBD1 (5 bases). V lost 6 bases, J lost 4 bases, and 12 bases lay in between. CDR1 is ENHRY and CDR2 is SYGVKD in the germline V gene. CDR3 length equals 13 residues. CDR3: CAIRVGDVYGYTF. The DNA of the CDR3 is TGTGCCATCAGAGTAGGGGATGTCTATGGCTACACCTTC.

This rearrangement joins TRBV12-3 or TRBV12-4 to TRBJ1-1; the D is unclear. The CDR3 covers 13 residues. V was clipped by 5 bases and J by 10 bases, with 17 bases between them. CDR3 nucleotides: TGTGCCAGCAGTCCACAGAGTTCAGGAGGAGCTTTCTTT. This sequence encodes CASSPQSSGGAFF.

The rearrangement joins TRBV5-6 to TRBJ1-3; maybe TRBD1 (5 bases). Trimming pared 1 base from V and 9 bases from J, leaving 23 bases between. This CDR3 is built from 17 residues. Germline V gives CDR1 SGHDT, CDR2 YYEEEE. CDR3 protein: CASSLKSGRIPGGTIYF. CDR3 sequence (DNA): TGTGCCAGCAGCTTGAAATCGGGACGGATACCGGGGGGCACCATATATTTT.

This chain joins TRBV7-2 and TRBJ1-2; 11 bases are a match to TRBD1. CDR1 and CDR2 from the germline V gene are SGHTA and FQGNSA. V was clipped by 2 bases and J by 5 bases; unmatched bases: 7. This CDR3 spans 16 amino acids. The CDR3 sequence is CASSLTDRGRRYGYTF. In DNA, the CDR3 is TGTGCCAGCAGCTTAACGGACAGGGGGCGCCGGTATGGCTACACCTTC.

This clone was picked up one time. V gene TRBV19 combines with J gene TRBJ2-7, with D possibly being TRBD2 (5 bases). From germline, CDR1 is LNHDA and CDR2 SQIVND (reference sequence). Trimming cost V 2 bases and J 0 bases, with 8 bases left between them. This CDR3 region has 14 residues. For the CDR3, the DNA is TGTGCCAGTAGTATATCTAGCCCCTCCTACGAGCAGTACTTC. Its protein is CASSISSPSYEQYF.

The rearrangement joins TRBV6-5 to TRBJ1-6; 8 nucleotides match TRBD1. The CDR3 contains 14 residues. Unmatched junction bases numbered 12, after V lost 6 bases and J lost 14 bases. Germline CDR1 MNHEY, CDR2 SVGAGI. CDR3 sequence (DNA): TGTGCCAGCAGCGGAGACAGGGGCCAGGGGTCCCTCCACTTT. The encoded protein is CASSGDRGQGSLHF.

The rearrangement links TRBV19 to TRBJ1-5, with D possibly matching TRBD1 (5 bases). There are 12 residues in the CDR3. V shed 2 bases and J shed 6 bases, with 5 bases lying between them. The germline V gene has CDR1 LNHDA and CDR2 SQIVND (reference sequence). CDR3: CASSIQGQPQHF. CDR3 DNA sequence: TGTGCCAGTAGTATACAGGGTCAGCCCCAGCATTTT. The variable domain in full, completed from reference TRBV19 and TRBJ1-5, reads DGGITQSPKYLFRKEGQNVTLSCEQNLNHDAMYWYRQDPGQGLRLIYYSQIVNDFQKGDIAEGYSVSREKKESFPLTVTSAQKNPTAFYLCASSIQGQPQHFGDGTRLSIL.

The chain joins TRBV6-5 to TRBJ2-5; D remains unclear. This CDR3 comprises 15 residues. Germline V lookup: CDR1 MNHEY, CDR2 SVGAGI. V was pared by 6 bases and J by 5 bases, with 19 bases between. The DNA of the CDR3 is TGTGCCAGCAGCTACGACCGTGACGCTAGGGAGACCCAGTACTTC. Residues: CASSYDRDARETQYF.

This clone appeared a single time. The chain is built from TRBV15 and TRBJ1-2; D not resolved. Germline values: CDR1 LNHNV, CDR2 YYDKDF (reference sequence). With 4 bases removed from V and 4 bases from J, the gap between germline ends came to 13 bases. The CDR3 loop spans 14 amino acids. The CDR3 region is CATSIRPRGYGYTF. The CDR3 DNA reads as TGTGCCACCAGCATCCGACCCCGGGGCTATGGCTACACCTTC.

As regards this clone: The same CDR3 is also encoded by other DNA sequences in this sample. V is TRBV28 and J is TRBJ2-7; D is undetermined. This CDR3 region has 11 residues. Germline V gives CDR1 MDHEN, CDR2 SYDVKM. V was shortened by 4 bases and J by 1 base, with 2 bases between the two germline ends. The CDR3 loop reads CASSSSYEQYF. CDR3 sequence (DNA): TGTGCCAGCAGTTCGTCCTACGAGCAGTACTTC.

The chain employs TRBV30 and TRBJ2-7, with 9 bases aligning to TRBD1. The CDR3 is 12 residues long. Germline V lookup: CDR1 GTSNPN, CDR2 SVGIG (reference sequence). Trimming cost V 3 bases and J 7 bases; bases outside gene matches: 4. The chain's CDR3 is CAWRGDRGEQYF. In nucleotides, the CDR3 is TGTGCCTGGAGGGGCGACAGGGGGGAGCAGTACTTC.

The CDR3, as DNA: TGTGCCAGCAGCTGGGGCGATGGGGAGACCCAGTACTTC. Amino acids: CASSWGDGETQYF. This chain joins TRBV5-5 and TRBJ2-5; possible D gene TRBD1, 5 bases. V shed 3 bases and J shed 5 bases, with 11 bases lying between them. CDR1 SGHKS and CDR2 YYEKEE come from the germline V gene (reference sequence). CDR3 size: 13 residues.

This clone was found once. J is TRBJ1-5 and V is TRBV2; unclear D gene. Germline V lookup: CDR1 SNHLY, CDR2 FYNNEI. The CDR3 loop spans 13 amino acids. Trimming shortened V by 7 bases and J by 3 bases, and 10 bases separated the two germline ends. DNA for the CDR3: TGTGCCAGCAACACTATCCCCAATCAGCCCCAGCATTTT. Its translation is CASNTIPNQPQHF. The full variable domain, in which reference TRBV2 and TRBJ1-5 provide the parts outside the CDR3, is EPEVTQTPSHQVTQMGQEVILRCVPISNHLYFYWYRQILGQKVEFLVSFYNNEISEKSEIFDDQFSVERPDGSNFTLKIRSTKLEDSAMYFCASNTIPNQPQHFGDGTRLSIL.

This clone was found a few times. This sequence joins TRBV2 and TRBJ2-7; 7 bases line up with TRBD2. Germline V gene sequence: CDR1 SNHLY, CDR2 FYNNEI. CDR3 size: 15 residues. V was clipped by 1 base and J by 5 bases; unmatched bases: 8. The CDR3 spells CASSEDVGGTHEQYF. DNA of the CDR3: TGTGCCAGCAGTGAAGATGTGGGGGGGACCCACGAGCAGTACTTC. The whole variable domain, remainder taken from reference TRBV2 and TRBJ2-7, is EPEVTQTPSHQVTQMGQEVILRCVPISNHLYFYWYRQILGQKVEFLVSFYNNEISEKSEIFDDQFSVERPDGSNFTLKIRSTKLEDSAMYFCASSEDVGGTHEQYFGPGTRLTVT.

The chain uses TRBV11-2 and TRBJ1-1; D uncertain. Deletions cut 1 base from V and 1 base from J, with 7 bases between. This CDR3 has 14 amino acids. Germline V gene sequence: CDR1 SGHAT, CDR2 FQNNGV. CDR3 sequence (DNA): TGTGCCAGCAGCTTAGGACACTCGAACACTGAAGCTTTCTTT. This codes for CASSLGHSNTEAFF. Full variable domain (outside the CDR3, taken from reference TRBV11-2 and TRBJ1-1): EAGVAQSPRYKIIEKRQSVAFWCNPISGHATLYWYQQILGQGPKLLIQFQNNGVVDDSQLPKDRFSAERLKGVDSTLKIQPAKLEDSAVYLCASSLGHSNTEAFFGQGTRLTVV.

The chain carries TRBV7-2 and TRBJ2-3; possibly TRBD2 for D (7 bases). The CDR3 covers 17 residues. With 6 bases removed from V and 0 bases from J, the gap between germline ends came to 19 bases. CDR1 and CDR2 (germline): SGHTA, FQGNSA. The CDR3: CASRGGGAAPSTDTQYF. CDR3 nucleotides: TGTGCCAGCAGGGGAGGGGGGGCGGCCCCTAGCACAGATACGCAGTATTTT.